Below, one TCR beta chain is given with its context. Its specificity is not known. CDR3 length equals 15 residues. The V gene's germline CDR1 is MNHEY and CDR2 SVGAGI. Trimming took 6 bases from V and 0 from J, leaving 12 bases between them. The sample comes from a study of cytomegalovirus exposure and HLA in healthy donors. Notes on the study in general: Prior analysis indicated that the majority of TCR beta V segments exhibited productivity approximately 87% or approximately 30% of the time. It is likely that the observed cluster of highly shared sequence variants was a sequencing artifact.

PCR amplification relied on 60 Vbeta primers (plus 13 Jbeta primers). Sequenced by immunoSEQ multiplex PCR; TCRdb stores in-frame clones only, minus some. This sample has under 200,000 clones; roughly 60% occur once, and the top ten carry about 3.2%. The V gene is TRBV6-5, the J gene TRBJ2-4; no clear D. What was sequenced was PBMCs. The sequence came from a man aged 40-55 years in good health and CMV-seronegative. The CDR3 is CASSPDTVAKNIQYF. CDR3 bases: TGTGCCAGCAGCCCCGATACTGTAGCCAAAAACATTCAGTACTTC.